This T cell receptor beta chain is drawn from a study of shared clonotypes between healthy human individuals. V gave up 4 bases and J gave up 5 bases, with 14 bases separating them. CDR3 length: 15 amino acids. Germline loops: CDR1 LNHDA, CDR2 SQIVND (reference sequence). This clone was found a few times. Data came from immunoSEQ multiplex PCR; TCRdb stores just in-frame clones and leaves some out. This sample has 2 million to 2.5 million clones, with around 95% found just once. This rearrangement joins TRBV19 to TRBJ1-4; a possible D gene is TRBD1 (6 bases). The sample was naive CD4+ T cells sorted from blood. The subset: CD45RA+ positively selected. This receptor was identified in a man aged 18 to 29 in good health. The CDR3 nucleotides read TGTGCCAGTAGTACCTGGACAGTTGGGAATGAAAAACTGTTTTTT. It translates to CASSTWTVGNEKLFF.